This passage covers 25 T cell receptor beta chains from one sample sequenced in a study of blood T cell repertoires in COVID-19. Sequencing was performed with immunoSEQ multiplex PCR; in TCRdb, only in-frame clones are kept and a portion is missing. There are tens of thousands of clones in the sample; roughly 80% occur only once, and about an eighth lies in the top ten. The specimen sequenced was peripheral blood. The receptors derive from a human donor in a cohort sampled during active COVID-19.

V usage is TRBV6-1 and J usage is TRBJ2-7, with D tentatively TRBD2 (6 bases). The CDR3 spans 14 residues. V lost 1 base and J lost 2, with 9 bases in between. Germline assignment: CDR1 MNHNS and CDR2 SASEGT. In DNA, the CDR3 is TGTGCCAGCAGTGAAGGCGGAGGGGCCTACGAGCAGTACTTC. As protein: CASSEGGGAYEQYF.

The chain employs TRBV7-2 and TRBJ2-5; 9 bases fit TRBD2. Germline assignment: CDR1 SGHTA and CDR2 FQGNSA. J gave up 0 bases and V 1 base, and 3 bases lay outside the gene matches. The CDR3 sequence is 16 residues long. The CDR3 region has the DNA TGTGCCAGCAGCTTAGTTCTAGCGGGGTACCAAGAGACCCAGTACTTC. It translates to CASSLVLAGYQETQYF.

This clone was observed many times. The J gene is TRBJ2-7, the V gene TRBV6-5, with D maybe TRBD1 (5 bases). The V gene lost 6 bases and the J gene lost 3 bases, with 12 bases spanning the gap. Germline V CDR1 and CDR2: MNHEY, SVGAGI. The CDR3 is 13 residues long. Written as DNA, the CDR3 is TGTGCCAGCAGCCTTACCGACAGCTACGAGCAGTACTTC. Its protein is CASSLTDSYEQYF.

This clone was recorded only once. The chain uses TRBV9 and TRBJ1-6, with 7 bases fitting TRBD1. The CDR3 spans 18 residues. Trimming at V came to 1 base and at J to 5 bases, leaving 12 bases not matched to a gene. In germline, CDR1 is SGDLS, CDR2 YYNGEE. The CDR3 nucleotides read TGTGCCAGCAGCGTACCGGAAAGAGGACAGGAGGATAATTCACCCCTCCACTTT. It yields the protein CASSVPERGQEDNSPLHF.

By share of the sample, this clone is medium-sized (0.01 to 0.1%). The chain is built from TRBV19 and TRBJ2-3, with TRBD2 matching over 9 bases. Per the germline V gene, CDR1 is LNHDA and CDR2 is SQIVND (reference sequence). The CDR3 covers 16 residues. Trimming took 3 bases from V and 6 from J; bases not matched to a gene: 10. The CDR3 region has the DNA TGTGCCAGTAGTATTGGAAGCGGGGGGCGCTTGGATACGCAGTATTTT. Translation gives CASSIGSGGRLDTQYF.

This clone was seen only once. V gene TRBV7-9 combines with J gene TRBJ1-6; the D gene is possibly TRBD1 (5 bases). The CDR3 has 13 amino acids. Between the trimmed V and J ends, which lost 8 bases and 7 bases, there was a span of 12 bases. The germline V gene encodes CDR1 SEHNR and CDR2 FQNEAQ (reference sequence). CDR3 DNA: TGTGCCAGCGACCAGGGTCTGAATTCACCCCTCCACTTT. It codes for CASDQGLNSPLHF.

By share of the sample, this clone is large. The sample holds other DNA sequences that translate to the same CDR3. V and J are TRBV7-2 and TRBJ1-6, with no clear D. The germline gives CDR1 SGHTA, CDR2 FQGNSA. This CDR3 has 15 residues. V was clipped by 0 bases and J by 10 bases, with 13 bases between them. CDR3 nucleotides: TGTGCCAGCAGCTTAGCTCTCGGGGAAGGCTCACCCCTCCACTTT. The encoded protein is CASSLALGEGSPLHF.

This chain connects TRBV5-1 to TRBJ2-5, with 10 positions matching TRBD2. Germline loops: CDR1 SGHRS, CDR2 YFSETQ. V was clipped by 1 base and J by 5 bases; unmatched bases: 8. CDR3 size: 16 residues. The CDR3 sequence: CASSLSTSGTLETQYF. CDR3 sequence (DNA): TGCGCCAGCAGCTTGTCTACTAGCGGGACGTTGGAGACCCAGTACTTC.

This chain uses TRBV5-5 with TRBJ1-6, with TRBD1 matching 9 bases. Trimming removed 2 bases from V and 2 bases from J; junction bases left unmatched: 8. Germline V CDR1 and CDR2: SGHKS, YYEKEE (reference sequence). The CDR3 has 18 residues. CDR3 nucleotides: TGTGCCAGCAGCTTCACCGGGACAGGGCATGCCTATAATTCACCCCTCCACTTT. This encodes CASSFTGTGHAYNSPLHF.

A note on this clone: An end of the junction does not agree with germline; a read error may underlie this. CDR3 region: CASSSSPLF. Written as DNA, the CDR3 is TGTGCCAGCAGCTCTAGCCCCCTCTTC. The gene calls are TRBV7-2 and TRBJ2-1; possible D gene TRBD2, 5 bases. CDR1 SGHTA and CDR2 FQGNSA come from the germline V gene. The CDR3 is made up of 9 amino acids.

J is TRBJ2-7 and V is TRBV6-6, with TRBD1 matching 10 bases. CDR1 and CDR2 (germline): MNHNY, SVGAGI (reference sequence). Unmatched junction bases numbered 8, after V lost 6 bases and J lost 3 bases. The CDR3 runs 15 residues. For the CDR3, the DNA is TGTGCCAGCAGCTCTGGGACAGGGGACGTCTACGAGCAGTACTTC. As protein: CASSSGTGDVYEQYF.

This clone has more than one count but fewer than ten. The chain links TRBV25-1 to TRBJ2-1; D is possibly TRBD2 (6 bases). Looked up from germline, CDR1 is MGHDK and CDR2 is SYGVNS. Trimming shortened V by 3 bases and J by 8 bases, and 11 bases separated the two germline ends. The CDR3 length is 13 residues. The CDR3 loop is CASSDRERDEQFF. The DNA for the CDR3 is TGTGCCAGCAGTGATCGTGAGCGGGATGAGCAGTTCTTC.

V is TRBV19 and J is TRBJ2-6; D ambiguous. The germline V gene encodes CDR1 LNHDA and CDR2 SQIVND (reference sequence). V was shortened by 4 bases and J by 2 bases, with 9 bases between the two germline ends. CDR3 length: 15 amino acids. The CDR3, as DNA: TGTGCCAGTAGTAATTCCCAAACTGGGGCCAACGTCCTGACTTTC. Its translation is CASSNSQTGANVLTF.

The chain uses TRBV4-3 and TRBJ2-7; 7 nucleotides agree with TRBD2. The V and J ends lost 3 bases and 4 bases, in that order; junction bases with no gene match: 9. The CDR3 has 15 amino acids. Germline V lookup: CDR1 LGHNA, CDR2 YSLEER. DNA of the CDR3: TGCGCCAGCAGCCATGACCTCCAGGGAGGGTACGAGCAGTACTTC. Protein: CASSHDLQGGYEQYF.

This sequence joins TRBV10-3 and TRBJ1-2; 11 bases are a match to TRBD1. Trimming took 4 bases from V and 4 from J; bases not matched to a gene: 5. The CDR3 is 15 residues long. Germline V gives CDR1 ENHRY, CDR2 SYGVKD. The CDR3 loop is CAISGGTGGVYGYTF. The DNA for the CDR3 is TGTGCCATCAGTGGGGGGACAGGGGGTGTCTATGGCTACACCTTC.

The CDR3 region is CSASTTGIYNEQFF. The CDR3 DNA is TGCAGTGCTAGTACTACGGGGATTTACAATGAGCAGTTCTTC. V usage is TRBV20-1 and J usage is TRBJ2-1; maybe TRBD2 (5 bases). Trimming cost V 3 bases and J 4 bases, with 13 bases left between them. CDR1 is DFQATT, CDR2 SNEGSKA, per germline (reference sequence). The CDR3 has 14 amino acids.

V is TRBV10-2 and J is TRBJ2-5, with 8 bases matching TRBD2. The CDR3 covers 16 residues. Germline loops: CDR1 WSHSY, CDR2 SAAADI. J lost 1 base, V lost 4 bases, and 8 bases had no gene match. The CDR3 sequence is CASSGRGGGSQETQYF. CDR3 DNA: TGCGCCAGCAGTGGAAGGGGCGGGGGGTCCCAAGAGACCCAGTACTTC.

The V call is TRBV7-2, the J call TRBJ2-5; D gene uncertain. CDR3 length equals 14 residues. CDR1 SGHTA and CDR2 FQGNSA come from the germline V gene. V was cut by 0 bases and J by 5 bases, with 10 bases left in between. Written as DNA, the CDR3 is TGTGCCAGCAGCTTAGCTGGAGTGGCGGAGACCCAGTACTTC. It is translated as CASSLAGVAETQYF.

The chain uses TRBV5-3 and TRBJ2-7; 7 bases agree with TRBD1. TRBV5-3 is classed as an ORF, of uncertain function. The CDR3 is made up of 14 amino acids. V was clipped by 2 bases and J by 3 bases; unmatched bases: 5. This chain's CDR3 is CARSFFGTVYEQYF. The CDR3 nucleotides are TGTGCCAGAAGCTTCTTCGGGACAGTCTACGAGCAGTACTTC.

The CDR3 loop reads CASSADGQGQETQYF. The CDR3 DNA is TGTGCCAGCAGCGCCGACGGACAGGGGCAAGAGACCCAGTACTTC. The genes are TRBV9 and TRBJ2-5; 9 bases map to TRBD1. V trimming: 3 bases; J trimming: 2 bases; junction bases outside the gene matches: 5. This CDR3 region has 15 residues. CDR1 and CDR2 from the germline V gene are SGDLS and YYNGEE.

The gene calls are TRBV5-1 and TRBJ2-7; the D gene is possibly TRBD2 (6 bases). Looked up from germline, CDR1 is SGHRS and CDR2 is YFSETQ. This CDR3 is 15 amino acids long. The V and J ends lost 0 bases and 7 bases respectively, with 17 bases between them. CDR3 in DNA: TGCGCCAGCAGCTTGGCTCCCCCGGCGGGAAGAGAGCAGTACTTC. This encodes CASSLAPPAGREQYF.

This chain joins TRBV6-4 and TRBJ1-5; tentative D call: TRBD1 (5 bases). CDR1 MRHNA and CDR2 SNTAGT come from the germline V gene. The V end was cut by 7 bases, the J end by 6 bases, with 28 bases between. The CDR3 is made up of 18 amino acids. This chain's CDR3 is CASKIGNWDSKRGQPQHF. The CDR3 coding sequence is TGTGCCAGCAAGATTGGAAATTGGGACTCCAAACGGGGTCAGCCCCAGCATTTT.

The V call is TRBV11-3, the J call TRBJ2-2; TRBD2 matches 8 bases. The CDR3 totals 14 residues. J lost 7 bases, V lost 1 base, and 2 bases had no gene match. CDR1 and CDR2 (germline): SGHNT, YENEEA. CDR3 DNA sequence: TGTGCCAGCAGCTTAGCCGGGACTAGCGGGGAGCTGTTTTTT. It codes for CASSLAGTSGELFF. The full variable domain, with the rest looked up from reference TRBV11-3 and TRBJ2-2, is EAGVVQSPRYKIIEKKQPVAFWCNPISGHNTLYWYLQNLGQGPELLIRYENEEAVDDSQLPKDRFSAERLKGVDSTLKIQPAELGDSAVYLCASSLAGTSGELFFGEGSRLTVL.

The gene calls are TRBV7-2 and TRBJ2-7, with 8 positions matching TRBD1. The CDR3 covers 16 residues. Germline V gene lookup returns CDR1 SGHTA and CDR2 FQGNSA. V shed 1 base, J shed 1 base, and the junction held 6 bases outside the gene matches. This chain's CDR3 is CASSLVAGQGSYEQYF. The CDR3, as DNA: TGTGCCAGCAGCTTAGTTGCAGGACAGGGATCCTACGAGCAGTACTTC.

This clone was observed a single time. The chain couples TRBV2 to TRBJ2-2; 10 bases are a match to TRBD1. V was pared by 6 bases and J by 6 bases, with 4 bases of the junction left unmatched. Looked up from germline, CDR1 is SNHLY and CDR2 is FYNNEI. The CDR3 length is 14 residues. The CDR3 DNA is TGTGCCAGCAGGGCCGGGACAGGGGCCGGGGAGCTGTTTTTT. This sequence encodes CASRAGTGAGELFF.